This TCR beta chain originates from a study of T cells in Graves' hyperthyroidism and ophthalmopathy. Overall study findings and caveats: Among clonotypes expanded in thyroid above 0.001, most were also found in blood.

V shed 2 bases and J 6 bases; nucleotides not matched to a gene: 9. This CDR3 has 16 amino acids. Germline-derived CDR1 and CDR2 are SGDLS and YYNGEE. This clonotype was recorded a few times. What it binds is not known. TCR beta CDR3 region amplification was performed from RNA transcripts. HTBI primers drove first-round RT-PCR of the TCR CDR3. TCRdb fed the multiplex PCR reads into MiXCR, producing one record per CDR3 protein. The sample lists 340,000 or so distinct CDR3 sequences, 15% to 20% occurring once. Uncontrolled infection, other autoimmune disease, pregnancy or lactation led to exclusion. Based on clinical symptoms, serum thyroxine and TRAb, thyroid ultrasound and orbital computed tomography, diagnoses were reached.

Sequenced material: blood. This chain connects TRBV9 to TRBJ2-1, with TRBD1 matching 9 bases. This clonotype was sampled from a woman in her fifties or sixties with Graves' hyperthyroidism. In nucleotides, the CDR3 is TGTGCCAGCAGCGTGTCCGGGGGACAGGGATTCAATGAGCAGTTCTTC. It yields the protein CASSVSGGQGFNEQFF.